This T cell receptor beta chain was recorded in a study of cytomegalovirus exposure and HLA in healthy donors. As to this clone: Its antigen is still unknown.

Study-level results: An observed cluster of highly shared sequence variants was recorded as a likely sequencing artifact.

V lost 2 bases, J lost 5 bases, and 1 base stayed unmatched. Germline CDR1 is SGHRS and CDR2 is YFSETQ. CDR3 length equals 13 residues. PCR amplification relied on 60 Vbeta primers (plus 13 Jbeta primers). Using immunoSEQ multiplex PCR, the repertoire was profiled, and TCRdb retains in-frame clones only, with some absent. This sample has tens of thousands of clones; approximately 74% occur once, and the top ten carry 6.2%. The gene calls are TRBV5-1 and TRBJ2-4; 7 bases map to TRBD1. The source material was PBMCs. The sequence came from a woman in her 50s in good health and CMV-seropositive. CDR3 in DNA: TGCGCCAGCAGCTTAGGGACAGAAAACATTCAGTACTTC. It is translated as CASSLGTENIQYF.